These T cell receptor beta chains were read from a single sample in a study of T cell responses to AZD1222 COVID-19 vaccine. Only in-frame clones appear in the TCRdb table, and some are missing; sequencing was by immunoSEQ multiplex PCR. The table has tens of thousands of clones, approximately 90% seen once. The input for sequencing was peripheral blood, taken on day 0 of AZD1222 vaccination. The receptors here all came from an adult in good health. The CDR3 runs from the conserved cysteine through the conserved F or W. A D gene is named only where the DNA matches it firmly. Rows give clone size only sometimes, using once, few, many, or a class for an expanded clone.

D: NA; V: TRBV12-3/TRBV12-4; J: TRBJ1-6; size: once; CDR3: CASSRNANSPLHF; DNA: TGTGCCAGCAGTAGGAACGCTAATTCACCCCTCCACTTT
D: NA; V: TRBV9; J: TRBJ2-1; size: NA; CDR3: CASSPDGTTYNEQFF; DNA: TGTGCCAGCAGCCCGGACGGGACCACCTACAATGAGCAGTTCTTC
D: NA; V: TRBV30; J: TRBJ1-1; size: NA; CDR3: CAWSAQFGTEAFF; DNA: TGTGCCTGGAGTGCTCAATTCGGCACTGAAGCTTTCTTT
D: TRBD1; V: TRBV11-1; J: TRBJ1-2; size: NA; CDR3: CASSSGQGIGGYTF; DNA: TGTGCCAGCAGCTCAGGACAGGGGATCGGCGGCTACACCTTC
D: NA; V: TRBV11-2; J: TRBJ2-5; size: NA; CDR3: CASSLVPGDQETQYF; DNA: TGTGCCAGCAGCTTAGTTCCGGGAGATCAGGAGACCCAGTACTTC
D: NA; V: TRBV13; J: TRBJ2-1; size: NA; CDR3: CASSPWDVNEQFF; DNA: TGTGCCAGCAGCCCCTGGGACGTAAATGAGCAGTTCTTC
D: NA; V: TRBV11-1; J: TRBJ2-7; size: NA; CDR3: CASAQGWNEQYF; DNA: TGTGCCAGCGCACAGGGCTGGAACGAGCAGTACTTC
D: NA; V: TRBV6-6; J: TRBJ1-4; size: NA; CDR3: CASGQGLATNEKLFF; DNA: TGTGCCAGCGGGCAGGGTCTTGCAACTAATGAAAAACTGTTTTTT
D: TRBD1; V: TRBV23-1; J: TRBJ1-6; size: NA; CDR3: CARGQGGRNSPLHF; DNA: TGCGCCAGGGGACAGGGGGGAAGGAATTCACCCCTCCACTTT
D: TRBD1; V: TRBV3-1/TRBV3-2; J: TRBJ1-2; size: NA; CDR3: CASSRETGNYGYTF; DNA: TGTGCCAGCAGCCGAGAGACAGGGAACTATGGCTACACCTTC
D: NA; V: TRBV7-8; J: TRBJ2-5; size: NA; CDR3: CASSPGLAGGETQYF; DNA: TGTGCCAGCAGCCCAGGACTCGCTGGGGGGGAGACCCAGTACTTC
D: NA; V: TRBV5-3; J: TRBJ2-7; size: NA; CDR3: CARSFEGWQYF; DNA: TGTGCCAGAAGCTTTGAGGGATGGCAGTACTTC
D: TRBD1; V: TRBV19; J: TRBJ2-7; size: once; CDR3: CASSIQDRSYEQYF; DNA: TGTGCCAGTAGTATACAGGACAGGAGCTACGAGCAGTACTTC
D: TRBD1; V: TRBV3-1/TRBV3-2; J: TRBJ1-6; size: NA; CDR3: CASSQGGQGLSSPLHF; DNA: TGTGCCAGCAGCCAAGGGGGACAGGGACTCAGTTCACCCCTCCACTTT
D: NA; V: TRBV3-1/TRBV3-2; J: TRBJ2-2; size: NA; CDR3: CASSQAPGTRAGELFF; DNA: TGTGCCAGCAGCCAAGCACCCGGGACGCGGGCCGGGGAGCTGTTTTTT
D: NA; V: TRBV3-1/TRBV3-2; J: TRBJ1-5; size: NA; CDR3: CASSQGVAGNQPQHF; DNA: TGTGCCAGCAGCCAAGGTGTCGCCGGAAATCAGCCCCAGCATTTT
D: NA; V: TRBV6-4; J: TRBJ1-6; size: NA; CDR3: CASSDSATENSPLHF; DNA: TGTGCCAGCAGTGACTCAGCGACAGAAAATTCACCCCTCCACTTT
D: NA; V: TRBV12-5; J: TRBJ1-2; size: NA; CDR3: CASAVGEGMDGYTF; DNA: TGTGCTAGTGCCGTGGGTGAGGGTATGGATGGCTACACCTTC
D: TRBD1; V: TRBV11-2; J: TRBJ1-2; size: once; CDR3: CASSTPGQGGKGYTF; DNA: TGTGCCAGCAGCACACCCGGACAGGGAGGCAAAGGCTACACCTTC
D: NA; V: TRBV5-5; J: TRBJ1-3; size: once; CDR3: CASSSGGSSGNTIYF; DNA: TGTGCCAGCAGCTCCGGGGGGAGCTCTGGAAACACCATATATTTT
D: NA; V: TRBV5-7; J: TRBJ1-6; size: NA; CDR3: CASRLDSRSYNSPLHF; DNA: TGTGCCAGCAGACTAGACAGCCGCTCCTATAATTCACCCCTCCACTTT
D: TRBD2; V: TRBV7-8; J: TRBJ2-5; size: NA; CDR3: CASSRAGDNWETQYF; DNA: TGTGCCAGCAGTCGAGCGGGGGATAACTGGGAGACCCAGTACTTC
D: NA; V: TRBV19; J: TRBJ1-4; size: NA; CDR3: CASKGQGFSNEKLFF; DNA: TGTGCCAGTAAAGGGCAGGGCTTTAGTAATGAAAAACTGTTTTTT
D: NA; V: TRBV2; J: TRBJ1-1; size: NA; CDR3: CASRDFSPRATEAFF; DNA: TGTGCCAGCAGGGATTTCAGCCCCCGGGCCACTGAAGCTTTCTTT
D: NA; V: TRBV9; J: TRBJ2-5; size: NA; CDR3: CASSVVGGGIGETQYF; DNA: TGTGCCAGCAGCGTAGTCGGAGGGGGCATAGGCGAGACCCAGTACTTC
D: TRBD1; V: TRBV6-6; J: TRBJ2-1; size: NA; CDR3: CASSQRQGSDEQFF; DNA: TGTGCCAGCAGCCAAAGACAGGGGTCGGATGAGCAGTTCTTC